This TCR beta chain was documented in a study of T cells after yellow fever vaccination. This clonotype has just a few counts. TCRdb analysed the 5' RACE reads with MiXCR anew, one entry per CDR3 protein. Among 250,000 or so distinct CDR3 sequences listed, roughly 6.3% were seen once. CDR3 length: 14 amino acids. The ends were cut back, 3 bases at V and 1 base at J, with 9 bases in the middle. Germline values: CDR1 LNHDA, CDR2 SQIVND (reference sequence). The sequenced sample was CD4+ T cells sorted from PBMCs, obtained on the day of the yellow fever booster vaccination. The chain couples TRBV19 to TRBJ1-1; D gene ambiguous. This TCR derives from a man aged 30-40 years who received the YFV17D yellow fever vaccine. CDR3 in DNA: TGTGCCAGTAGTATCAGTTCCGCGAACACTGAAGCTTTCTTT. This sequence encodes CASSISSANTEAFF.